This is a list of T cell receptor beta chains from one sample in a study of blood T cell repertoires in COVID-19. Sequencing was performed with immunoSEQ multiplex PCR; in TCRdb, only in-frame clones are kept and a portion is missing. In the table there are around 99,000 clones, roughly 90% of which are singletons. The sequencing input was peripheral blood. The source of these receptors is a man aged 35 to 55 with active or convalescent COVID-19. Each CDR3 is given with its conserved first and last residue. A D gene is named only where the DNA matches it firmly. Not all rows give a size; the values are once, few, many and, for expanded clones, a class.

cdr3_nt cdr3_aa d_call v_call clone_size j_call
TGCAGCGCCCTGACTAGCGGGGTTTCCTACGAGCAGTACTTC CSALTSGVSYEQYF TRBD2 TRBV29-1 - TRBJ2-7
TGTGCCAGCAGGCGGGCCGTGGCTGCCCCTAGCTCCTACGAGCAGTACTTC CASRRAVAAPSSYEQYF - TRBV28 once TRBJ2-7
TGCAGCGTTGGGGAGGTTGAGAGAGCTTTCTTT CSVGEVERAFF - TRBV29-1 - TRBJ1-1
TGCGCCAGCAGCTTGGACAGGGGCTCCTATAATTCACCCCTCCACTTT CASSLDRGSYNSPLHF TRBD1 TRBV5-1 once TRBJ1-6
TGTGCCTGGAGTGAACAGGTTCTCACTGAAGCTTTCTTT CAWSEQVLTEAFF - TRBV30 - TRBJ1-1
TGTGCCAGCACTCACGCGGACAGGTCCAATTCACCCCTCCACTTT CASTHADRSNSPLHF TRBD1 TRBV28 once TRBJ1-6
TGTGCCAGCAGTCGACTTTTGTCGCAGGGGGCACAGGGCTACACCTTC CASSRLLSQGAQGYTF TRBD1 TRBV6-6 once TRBJ1-2
TGTGCCAGCAGTGAAGCGCGGACAGGGAATTCACCCCTCCACTTT CASSEARTGNSPLHF TRBD1 TRBV2 - TRBJ1-6
TGTGCCAGCAGCTTAGACTGGGGTACTAGCGGGAGGGGAGAGACCCAGTACTTC CASSLDWGTSGRGETQYF TRBD2 TRBV11-2 - TRBJ2-5
TGTGCCAGCAGCGTAGGTGGCCTAGGGAGGAATGAGCAGTTCTTC CASSVGGLGRNEQFF - TRBV9 - TRBJ2-1
TGTGCCAGCAGCCGACTAGCAAATGAGCAGTTCTTC CASSRLANEQFF TRBD2 TRBV6-2/TRBV6-3 - TRBJ2-1
TGTGCCACCAGTGCCCTAAGCACAGATACGCAGTATTTT CATSALSTDTQYF - TRBV24-1 - TRBJ2-3
TGTGCCGGCGACAGCTACGGAGAGGCAACTAATGAAAAACTGTTTTTT CAGDSYGEATNEKLFF - TRBV30 - TRBJ1-4
TGTGCCAGTAGGAAGACTAGCGCTAGCACAGATACGCAGTATTTT CASRKTSASTDTQYF TRBD2 TRBV19 - TRBJ2-3
TGTGCCAGCAACCTAGACGGGAATAATTCACCCCTCCACTTT CASNLDGNNSPLHF - TRBV7-3 - TRBJ1-6
TGTGCCAGCAGTTACCAGGGAGGTGAGCAGTTCTTC CASSYQGGEQFF - TRBV6-2/TRBV6-3 - TRBJ2-1
TGTGCCGGCGGGAGGGGGAAGAATCAGCCCCAGCATTTT CAGGRGKNQPQHF - TRBV6-5 few TRBJ1-5
TGTGCCAGCAGTTCTTGGGACAGGGTGACCGGGGAGCTGTTTTTT CASSSWDRVTGELFF TRBD1 TRBV28 - TRBJ2-2
TGTGCCAGCAGGCTCGGCGGAATGAACACTGAAGCTTTCTTT CASRLGGMNTEAFF - TRBV28 - TRBJ1-1
TGTGCCAGCCTCACGACTAGCGGGATCTACAATGAGCAGTTCTTC CASLTTSGIYNEQFF TRBD2 TRBV7-2 once TRBJ2-1
TGTGCCAGCAGCATAGGCGAGCTTTACCCTGAAGCTTTCTTT CASSIGELYPEAFF - TRBV7-8 - TRBJ1-1
TGTGCCAGCAGCTTAGTTAGCCCCGCGACTGGCGGGGAGCTGTTTTTT CASSLVSPATGGELFF - TRBV7-2 - TRBJ2-2
TGTGCCAGCAGCCGGACTAGCGGTACCCAAGAGACCCAGTACTTC CASSRTSGTQETQYF TRBD2 TRBV3-1/TRBV3-2 once TRBJ2-5
TGTGCCAGCAGCCCCCGAGCGGCGGGAGAGACCCAGTACTTC CASSPRAAGETQYF - TRBV7-6 - TRBJ2-5
TGTGCCAGCAGGCTACAGGGGGCTTACACCGGGGAGCTGTTTTTT CASRLQGAYTGELFF TRBD1 TRBV28 - TRBJ2-2